These 13 T cell receptor beta chains originate from one sample sequenced in a study of PD-1 blockade in classical Hodgkin lymphoma. Every patient was affected by relapse after autologous stem cell transplantation, while exposure to brentuximab vedotin was not uniform. Libraries were prepared by immunoSEQ multiplex PCR; TCRdb keeps only in-frame clonotypes and omits some of them. Found here are around 100,000 clones, roughly 90% of them singletons; the top ten hold more than 6.5%. This specimen consisted of peripheral blood mononuclear cells (PBMCs), obtained before the second cycle of nivolumab. Every receptor here comes from a human donor with classical Hodgkin lymphoma.

This clone was seen a few times. The V call is TRBV5-6, the J call TRBJ1-6; D is undetermined. The germline CDR1 and CDR2 sequences are SGHDT and YYEEEE. Deletions cut 0 bases from V and 0 bases from J, with 7 bases between. The CDR3 consists of 16 residues. The CDR3 DNA sequence: TGTGCCAGCAGCTTGGGCAGCCTCTCCTATAATTCACCCCTCCACTTT. It translates to CASSLGSLSYNSPLHF.

V and J are TRBV27 and TRBJ1-2; 10 bases match TRBD1. This CDR3 has 14 amino acids. The germline V gene has CDR1 MNHEY and CDR2 SMNVEV (reference sequence). J lost 5 bases, V lost 3 bases, and 3 bases had no gene match. Here the CDR3 DNA reads TGTGCCAGCAGTTTTACGGACAGGGGGTATGGCTACACCTTC. Translation: CASSFTDRGYGYTF.

This chain's CDR3 is CASSLPYEQYF. The DNA of the CDR3 is TGTGCCAGCAGCTTGCCCTACGAGCAGTACTTC. The rearrangement uses TRBV7-2 and TRBJ2-7; D gene ambiguous. The CDR3 extends over 11 amino acids. Trimming pared 3 bases from V and 2 bases from J, leaving 2 bases between. Germline-derived CDR1 and CDR2 are SGHTA and FQGNSA.

In this sample, this clone turned up once. V is TRBV6-1 and J is TRBJ1-1, with D unresolved. Germline V gene data show CDR1 as MNHNS and CDR2 as SASEGT. The CDR3 has 12 residues. V was pared by 10 bases and J by 4 bases, with 13 bases between. CDR3: CATANFGTEAFF. The CDR3 nucleotides are TGTGCCACCGCAAACTTTGGCACTGAAGCTTTCTTT.

The gene calls are TRBV4-2 and TRBJ2-5; 11 nucleotides agree with TRBD2. V was clipped by 0 bases and J by 5 bases; unmatched bases: 8. The CDR3 consists of 17 residues. Germline V lookup: CDR1 LGHNA, CDR2 YNFKEQ. The DNA for the CDR3 is TGTGCCAGCAGCCAAGATCGTTTAACTAGCGGGGGTGAGACCCAGTACTTC. This translates into CASSQDRLTSGGETQYF.

This rearrangement joins TRBV5-1 to TRBJ2-7; D possibly corresponds to TRBD2 (7 bases). V lost 4 bases and J lost 6, with 20 bases in between. The germline CDR1 and CDR2 sequences are SGHRS and YFSETQ. This CDR3 spans 15 amino acids. The CDR3 nucleotides read TGCGCCAGCAGCGTAGAGGGGGGGTACCTGATCGAGCAGTACTTC. Translating gives CASSVEGGYLIEQYF.

This CDR3 is CASSYVDSTF. In DNA, the CDR3 is TGTGCCAGCAGTTATGTGGACAGCACCTTC. The rearrangement uses TRBV2 and TRBJ1-2, with D possibly matching TRBD1 (6 bases). Germline CDR1 SNHLY, CDR2 FYNNEI. The CDR3 is made up of 10 amino acids. V was clipped by 5 bases and J by 13 bases, with 11 bases between them. The whole variable domain, filled in from reference TRBV2 and TRBJ1-2, reads EPEVTQTPSHQVTQMGQEVILRCVPISNHLYFYWYRQILGQKVEFLVSFYNNEISEKSEIFDDQFSVERPDGSNFTLKIRSTKLEDSAMYFCASSYVDSTFGSGTRLTVV.

The chain recombines TRBV28 with TRBJ2-3, with TRBD1 matching 11 bases. Per the germline V gene, CDR1 is MDHEN and CDR2 is SYDVKM. V shed 4 bases, J shed 14 bases, and the junction held 5 bases outside the gene matches. The CDR3 has 12 amino acids. The CDR3 nucleotides are TGTGCCAGCAGTTCCGGGACAGGGGGAGCGTATTTT. Protein sequence: CASSSGTGGAYF.

The rearrangement joins TRBV5-4 to TRBJ1-6; 9 positions agree with TRBD1. V gave up 6 bases and J gave up 7 bases; unmatched junction bases: 11. Looked up from germline, CDR1 is SGHNT and CDR2 is YYREEE (reference sequence). The CDR3 contains 16 residues. The CDR3: CASNIQGALNNSPLHF. The DNA of the CDR3 is TGTGCCAGCAACATACAGGGGGCGCTTAACAATTCACCCCTCCACTTT.

The V call is TRBV18, the J call TRBJ2-7; the D gene is possibly TRBD2 (6 bases). CDR3 size: 14 residues. Trimming took off 3 bases at V and 4 bases at J, with 13 bases between the two ends. The germline CDR1 and CDR2 sequences are KGHSH and LQKENI. The CDR3 coding sequence is TGTGCCAGCTCACCCGCGGGGAGTCTATACGAGCAGTACTTC. Amino acid sequence: CASSPAGSLYEQYF.

The chain's CDR3 is CASSHFPLKDTQYF. Here the CDR3 DNA reads TGTGCCAGCAGCCATTTCCCTCTCAAGGATACGCAGTATTTT. The chain couples TRBV4-2 to TRBJ2-3; unclear D gene. Germline-derived CDR1 and CDR2 are LGHNA and YNFKEQ. The ends were cut back, 3 bases at V and 6 bases at J, with 13 bases in the middle. This CDR3 spans 14 amino acids.

The chain joins TRBV11-3 to TRBJ1-1, with D unresolved. The germline gives CDR1 SGHNT, CDR2 YENEEA. The CDR3 is 14 residues long. The V end was cut by 0 bases, the J end by 1 base, with 6 bases between. CDR3 sequence reads: CASSLDSGNTEAFF. As DNA, the CDR3 is TGTGCCAGCAGCTTAGATTCGGGGAACACTGAAGCTTTCTTT. The full variable domain, rest sourced from reference TRBV11-3 and TRBJ1-1, is EAGVVQSPRYKIIEKKQPVAFWCNPISGHNTLYWYLQNLGQGPELLIRYENEEAVDDSQLPKDRFSAERLKGVDSTLKIQPAELGDSAVYLCASSLDSGNTEAFFGQGTRLTVV.

This clone was picked up one time. The V call is TRBV6-1, the J call TRBJ2-2; 7 bases align to TRBD1. The V segment lost 6 bases and the J segment 0 bases; nucleotides outside the gene matches: 4. The CDR3 extends over 15 amino acids. Per germline, CDR1 MNHNS and CDR2 SASEGT. In DNA, the CDR3 is TGTGCCAGCAGGGGGACAGCTACGAACACCGGGGAGCTGTTTTTT. Translated, it gives CASRGTATNTGELFF.